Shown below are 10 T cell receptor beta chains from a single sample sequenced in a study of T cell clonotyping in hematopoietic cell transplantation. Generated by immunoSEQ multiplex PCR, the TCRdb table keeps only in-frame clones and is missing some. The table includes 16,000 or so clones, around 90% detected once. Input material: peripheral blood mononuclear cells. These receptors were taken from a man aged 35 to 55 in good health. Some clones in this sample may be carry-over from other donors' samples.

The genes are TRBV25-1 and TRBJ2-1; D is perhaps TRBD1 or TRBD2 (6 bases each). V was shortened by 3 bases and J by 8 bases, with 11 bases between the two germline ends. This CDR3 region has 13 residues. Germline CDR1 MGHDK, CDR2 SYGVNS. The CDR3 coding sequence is TGTGCCAGCAGTGACGGAGGGGGGCATGAGCAGTTCTTC. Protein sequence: CASSDGGGHEQFF.

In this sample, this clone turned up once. CDR3 sequence (DNA): TGTGCCAGCAGCTTAACTTTTTCAGGTGAAGCTTTCTTT. It encodes CASSLTFSGEAFF. The chain uses TRBV7-3 and TRBJ1-1; D gene ambiguous. The CDR3 is 13 residues long. CDR1 SGHTA and CDR2 FQGTGA come from the germline V gene. V was shortened by 0 bases and J by 7 bases, with 9 bases between the two germline ends.

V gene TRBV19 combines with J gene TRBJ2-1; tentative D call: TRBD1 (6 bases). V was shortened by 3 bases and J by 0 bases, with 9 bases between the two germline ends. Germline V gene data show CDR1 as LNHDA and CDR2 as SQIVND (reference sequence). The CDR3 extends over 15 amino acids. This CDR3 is CASSITGSSYNEQFF. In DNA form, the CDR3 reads TGTGCCAGTAGTATCACAGGGAGCTCCTACAATGAGCAGTTCTTC.

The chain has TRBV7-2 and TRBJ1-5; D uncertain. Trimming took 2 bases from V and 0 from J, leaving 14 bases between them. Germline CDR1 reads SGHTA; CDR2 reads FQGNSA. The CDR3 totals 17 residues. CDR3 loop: CASSLNPRTTSNQPQHF. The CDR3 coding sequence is TGTGCCAGCAGCTTAAATCCTCGGACGACTAGCAATCAGCCCCAGCATTTT.

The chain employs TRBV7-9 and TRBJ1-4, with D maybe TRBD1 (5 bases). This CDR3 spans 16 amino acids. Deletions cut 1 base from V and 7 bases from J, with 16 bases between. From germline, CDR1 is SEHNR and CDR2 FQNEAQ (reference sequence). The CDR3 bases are TGTGCCAGCAGCTTAGGCGGCACGGGGCGAGGTGAAAAACTGTTTTTT. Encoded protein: CASSLGGTGRGEKLFF.

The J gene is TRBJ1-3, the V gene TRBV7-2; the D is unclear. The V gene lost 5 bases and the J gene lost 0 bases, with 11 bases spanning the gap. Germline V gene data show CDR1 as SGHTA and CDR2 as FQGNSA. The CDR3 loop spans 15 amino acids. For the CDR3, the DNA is TGTGCCAGCAGCCCACTCCCTAGCTCTGGAAACACCATATATTTT. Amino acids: CASSPLPSSGNTIYF. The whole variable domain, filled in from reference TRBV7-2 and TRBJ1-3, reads GAGVSQSPSNKVTEKGKDVELRCDPISGHTALYWYRQSLGQGLEFLIYFQGNSAPDKSGLPSDRFSAERTGGSVSTLTIQRTQQEDSAVYLCASSPLPSSGNTIYFGEGSWLTVV.

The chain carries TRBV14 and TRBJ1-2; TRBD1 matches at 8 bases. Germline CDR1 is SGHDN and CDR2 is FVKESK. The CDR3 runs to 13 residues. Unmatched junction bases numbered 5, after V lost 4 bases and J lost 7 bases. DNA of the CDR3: TGTGCCAGCAGCCCTCAGGACAGGGCTGGCTACACCTTC. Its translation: CASSPQDRAGYTF. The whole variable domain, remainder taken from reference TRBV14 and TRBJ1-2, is EAGVTQFPSHSVIEKGQTVTLRCDPISGHDNLYWYRRVMGKEIKFLLHFVKESKQDESGMPNNRFLAERTGGTYSTLKVQPAELEDSGVYFCASSPQDRAGYTFGSGTRLTVV.

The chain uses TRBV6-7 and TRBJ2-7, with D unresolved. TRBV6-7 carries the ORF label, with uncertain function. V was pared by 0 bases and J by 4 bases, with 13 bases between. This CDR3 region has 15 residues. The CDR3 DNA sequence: TGTGCCAGCAGTTACTCGGGCCAGAACCGTTACGAGCAGTACTTC. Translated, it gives CASSYSGQNRYEQYF.

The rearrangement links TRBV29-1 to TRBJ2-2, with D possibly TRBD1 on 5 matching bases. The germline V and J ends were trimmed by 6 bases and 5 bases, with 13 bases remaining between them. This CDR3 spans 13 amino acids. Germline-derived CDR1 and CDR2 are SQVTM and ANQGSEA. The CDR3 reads CSVAPRGTGELFF. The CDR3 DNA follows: TGCAGCGTAGCCCCAAGGGGTACCGGGGAGCTGTTTTTT.

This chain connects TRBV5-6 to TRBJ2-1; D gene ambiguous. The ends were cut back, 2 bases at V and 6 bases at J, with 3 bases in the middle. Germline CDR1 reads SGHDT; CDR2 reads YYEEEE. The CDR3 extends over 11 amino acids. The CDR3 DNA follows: TGTGCCAGCAGCTTCGCCAATGAGCAGTTCTTC. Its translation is CASSFANEQFF.